This is a list of T cell receptor beta chains from one sample in a study of beta chain features in type 1 diabetes. Generated by immunoSEQ multiplex PCR, the TCRdb table keeps only in-frame clones and is missing some. The sample has 140,000 to 150,000 clones, roughly 10% seen once; the top ten hold about 1.3%. Sequenced material: naive CD4+ T cells from blood. Receptor source: a man aged 18 to 29 in good health. The CDR3 runs from the conserved cysteine through the conserved F or W. A D gene is named only where the DNA matches it firmly. Clone size, where shown, is once, few, many, or a class for clones that have expanded.

size,length,V,D,J,DNA,CDR3
few,14,TRBV5-5,-,TRBJ2-3,TGTGCCAGCAGCTTGAGACAGGGCACAGATACGCAGTATTTT,CASSLRQGTDTQYF
few,15,TRBV5-1,TRBD2,TRBJ2-1,TGCGCCAGCAGCTCGGGGACTAGGGCCTACAATGAGCAGTTCTTC,CASSSGTRAYNEQFF
-,13,TRBV4-3,TRBD1,TRBJ1-2,TGCGCCAGCAGCCAGGGACAGAACTATGGCTACACCTTC,CASSQGQNYGYTF
few,14,TRBV30,-,TRBJ1-2,TGTGCCTGGAGTGTACAACACCCAGGCTATGGCTACACCTTC,CAWSVQHPGYGYTF
-,13,TRBV7-2,-,TRBJ2-7,TGTGCCAGCAGCTTAGCGGGGAGTTACGAGCAGTACTTC,CASSLAGSYEQYF
many,13,TRBV4-3,-,TRBJ1-2,TGCGCCAGCGCGAATATCCAACAGGGAGTCTACACCTTC,CASANIQQGVYTF
many,13,TRBV6-4,-,TRBJ2-3,TGTGCCAGCAGTGGTCAGTTCACAGATACGCAGTATTTT,CASSGQFTDTQYF
many,12,TRBV14,-,TRBJ1-3,TGTGCCAGCAGCTTACAGGGAAACACCATATATTTT,CASSLQGNTIYF
-,14,TRBV7-9,TRBD2,TRBJ2-5,TGTGCCAGCAGCTGGACTAGCGGTGGGGAGACCCAGTACTTC,CASSWTSGGETQYF
-,16,TRBV4-3,-,TRBJ1-2,TGCGCCAGCAGCCAAGATCTTTCAGGGCCAAACTATGGCTACACCTTC,CASSQDLSGPNYGYTF
-,16,TRBV5-4,-,TRBJ2-1,TGTGCCAGCAGCTTGATGGCGGGGGCTGACTACAATGAGCAGTTCTTC,CASSLMAGADYNEQFF
-,15,TRBV21-1,-,TRBJ2-2,TGTGCCAGCAGCACGGAGACAGCCTATGCCGGGGAGCTGTTTTTT,CASSTETAYAGELFF
-,15,TRBV7-2,-,TRBJ1-6,TGTGCCAGCAGCTTAGAGGGAGGGTTTGATTCACCCCTCCACTTT,CASSLEGGFDSPLHF
-,15,TRBV5-1,-,TRBJ2-2,TGCGCCAGCATCCCGCTCGGGGGAAGCTCCGGGGAGCTGTTTTTT,CASIPLGGSSGELFF
few,15,TRBV11-2,-,TRBJ2-6,TGTGCCAGCAGCTTCTCCACTCCTGGGGCCAACGTCCTGACTTTC,CASSFSTPGANVLTF
few,17,TRBV5-5,TRBD1,TRBJ2-2,TGTGCCAGCAGCTCCCGACCGACAGGGGGCGGCACCGGGGAGCTGTTTTTT,CASSSRPTGGGTGELFF
-,15,TRBV6-1,TRBD2,TRBJ2-3,TGTGCCAGCAGTTGGACTAGCGGGTTCACAGATACGCAGTATTTT,CASSWTSGFTDTQYF
-,15,TRBV9,TRBD2,TRBJ2-1,TGTGCCAGCAGCGGACTAGCGGGGGGGATCAATGAGCAGTTCTTC,CASSGLAGGINEQFF
-,14,TRBV4-2,-,TRBJ1-1,TGTGCCAGCAGCCAAGATCGGGTGAACACTGAAGCTTTCTTT,CASSQDRVNTEAFF
few,13,TRBV30,TRBD1,TRBJ1-1,TGTGCCTGGAGCGAGGACAGGGAAACTGAAGCTTTCTTT,CAWSEDRETEAFF
-,11,TRBV20-1,-,TRBJ2-7,TGCAGTGCTAGAGTCCAGTACGAGCAGTACTTC,CSARVQYEQYF
-,15,TRBV6-6,TRBD2,TRBJ2-3,TGTGCCAGCAGTGCTAGCGGGGGGTTTTCGGATACGCAGTATTTT,CASSASGGFSDTQYF
few,16,TRBV9,TRBD2,TRBJ2-5,TGTGCCAGCAGCGTAGGTCGAGCGGGGCTACAAGAGACCCAGTACTTC,CASSVGRAGLQETQYF
few,14,TRBV5-1,TRBD2,TRBJ2-5,TGCGCCAGCAGCTTGACAGCGGGGGTTGAGACCCAGTACTTC,CASSLTAGVETQYF
-,16,TRBV5-1,TRBD2,TRBJ2-1,TGCGCCAGCAGCAGTCTAGCGGGGGCCACCTACAATGAGCAGTTCTTC,CASSSLAGATYNEQFF
-,12,TRBV5-1,-,TRBJ2-1,TGCGCCAGCAGCCCGGTCGTCAATGAGCAGTTCTTC,CASSPVVNEQFF
few,14,TRBV2,TRBD1,TRBJ2-7,TGTGCCAGCAGTGAATGGGACAGGGTGTACGAGCAGTACTTC,CASSEWDRVYEQYF
few,13,TRBV19,-,TRBJ1-2,TGTGCCAGCACCCCGGGTGGGTTTGATGGCTACACCTTC,CASTPGGFDGYTF
many,15,TRBV5-4,-,TRBJ1-2,TGTGCCAGCAGCCCGAGACCGACGGGGGGGTATGGCTACACCTTC,CASSPRPTGGYGYTF
few,15,TRBV6-8,-,TRBJ1-1,TGTGCCAGCAGGGAGCGGGGGGAAGTGAACACTGAAGCTTTCTTT,CASRERGEVNTEAFF
-,15,TRBV10-1,-,TRBJ2-1,TGCGCCAGCAGTGAGTCGGGGGGTCACTACAATGAGCAGTTCTTC,CASSESGGHYNEQFF
few,14,TRBV7-2,TRBD2,TRBJ2-5,TGTGCCAGCAGCTCGGGTCGGGGGGGCCCGACCCAGTACTTC,CASSSGRGGPTQYF
-,16,TRBV7-2,TRBD1,TRBJ1-6,TGTGCCAGCAGCTTAAGGACAGGGAAAATAAATTCACCCCTCCACTTT,CASSLRTGKINSPLHF
few,15,TRBV5-1,TRBD2,TRBJ2-5,TGCGCCAGCAGCTTGGCCGGGGGGGCCCAAGAGACCCAGTACTTC,CASSLAGGAQETQYF
-,16,TRBV7-2,TRBD1,TRBJ2-1,TGTGCCAGCAGCGATCAGGGGGCTCTTGCCTACAATGAGCAGTTCTTC,CASSDQGALAYNEQFF